A selection of T cell receptor beta chains follows, all from one sample in a study of control samples from healthy donors and cancer patients. Repertoires were generated with immunoSEQ multiplex PCR, while TCRdb's copy carries only in-frame clones and drops some. Here the sample spans around 100,000 clones, around nine tenths being singletons. The sequenced sample was blood. These receptors all stem from a man aged 25 to 45 in good health. CDR3s include the opening cysteine and the closing phenylalanine or tryptophan. The D gene is left open where the match is weak. For some rows the clone size is stated as once, few or many, or as a class when expanded; others skip it.

v_gene,d_gene,j_gene,abundance,len,CDR3nt,CDR3aa
TRBV3-1/TRBV3-2,NA,TRBJ2-2,NA,15,TGTGCCAGCAGCCAAGAATTTACGAACACCGGGGAGCTGTTTTTT,CASSQEFTNTGELFF
TRBV28,NA,TRBJ2-5,NA,14,TGTGCCAGCAGTCCCCTTGGGGTGATTAAGACCCAGTACTTC,CASSPLGVIKTQYF
TRBV12-5,TRBD2,TRBJ2-3,once,19,TGTGCTAGTGGTTTGGCGTGGTCGACTAGCGGGAGTGCCGAAGATACGCAGTATTTT,CASGLAWSTSGSAEDTQYF
TRBV19,NA,TRBJ1-1,NA,13,TGTGCCAGTAGTCCGCAGGGTATGGGTGAAGCTTTCTTT,CASSPQGMGEAFF
TRBV21-1,NA,TRBJ2-1,NA,19,TGTGCCAGCAGCAAAGGGGGAGGGTTACAAAATATGAGGGACAATGAGCAGTTCTTC,CASSKGGGLQNMRDNEQFF
TRBV20-1,NA,TRBJ2-2,NA,13,TGCAGTGCTGGTGTCACCTCCCCCGGGGAGCTGTTTTTT,CSAGVTSPGELFF
TRBV7-6,TRBD2,TRBJ2-7,NA,21,TGTGCCAGCAGCTTAAGGGCCACCGGGACTAGCGGGAGTCTTCTTCCCTACGAGCAGTACTTC,CASSLRATGTSGSLLPYEQYF
TRBV7-2,NA,TRBJ1-5,NA,16,TGTGCCAGCAGCTTAGTGGGGGGACATAGCAATCAGCCCCAGCATTTT,CASSLVGGHSNQPQHF
TRBV12-3/TRBV12-4,NA,TRBJ2-2,once,12,TGTGCCGGTGCAGGGGACACCGGGGAGCTGTTTTTT,CAGAGDTGELFF
TRBV5-5,TRBD2,TRBJ2-1,once,20,TGTGCCAGCAGCTTCTCCGGGACTAGCGCTCATCCCCGGTGGTACAATGAGCAGTTCTTC,CASSFSGTSAHPRWYNEQFF
TRBV7-2,TRBD2,TRBJ2-1,NA,16,TGTGCCAGCAGCTTAGATGTGACTAGCGTCTACAATGAGCAGTTCTTC,CASSLDVTSVYNEQFF
TRBV28,NA,TRBJ2-1,NA,14,TGTGCCAGCAGGGAGCGTTACTCCTACAATGAGCAGTTCTTC,CASRERYSYNEQFF
TRBV9,NA,TRBJ2-1,NA,12,TGTGCCAGCAGCGAGTTCAGTGGTGAGCAGTTCTTC,CASSEFSGEQFF
TRBV6-5,NA,TRBJ2-7,NA,12,TGTGCCAGCAGGGGGTTAGCGCGCGAGCAGTACTTC,CASRGLAREQYF
TRBV12-3/TRBV12-4,NA,TRBJ2-2,NA,13,TGTGCCAGCAGTTTTCGTCTGGCCGGGGAGCTGTTTTTT,CASSFRLAGELFF
TRBV3-1/TRBV3-2,NA,TRBJ2-1,NA,14,TGTGCCAGCAGCCAAGACCCCGTACCCGCGGAGCAGTTCTTC,CASSQDPVPAEQFF
TRBV28,NA,TRBJ1-3,NA,15,TGTGCCAGCAGCCTTAGGGGGAACTCTGGAAACACCATATATTTT,CASSLRGNSGNTIYF
TRBV7-7,TRBD2,TRBJ2-1,NA,14,TGTGCCAGCAGCTTAGAAGCGGGAGCGTCTGAGCAGTTCTTC,CASSLEAGASEQFF
TRBV27,TRBD1,TRBJ1-2,once,15,TGTGCCAGCAGTTTTGAGAGGGGGCATGCCTATGGCTACACCTTC,CASSFERGHAYGYTF
TRBV6-6,TRBD1,TRBJ1-2,once,13,TGTGCCAGCAGAACAGGGGACGGCTTTAGCTACACCTTC,CASRTGDGFSYTF